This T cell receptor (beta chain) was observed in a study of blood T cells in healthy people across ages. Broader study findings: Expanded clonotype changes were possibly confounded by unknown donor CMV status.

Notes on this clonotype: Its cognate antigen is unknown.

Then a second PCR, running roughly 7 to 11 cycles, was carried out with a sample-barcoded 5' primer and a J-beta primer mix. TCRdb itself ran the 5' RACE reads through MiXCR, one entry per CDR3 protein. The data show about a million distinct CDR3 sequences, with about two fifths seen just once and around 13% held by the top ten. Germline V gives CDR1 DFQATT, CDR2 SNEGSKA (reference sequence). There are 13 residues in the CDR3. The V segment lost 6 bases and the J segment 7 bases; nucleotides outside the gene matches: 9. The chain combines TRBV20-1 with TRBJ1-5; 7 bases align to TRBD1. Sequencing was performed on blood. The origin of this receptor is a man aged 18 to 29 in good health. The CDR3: CSAVQGIEQPQHF. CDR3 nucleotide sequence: TGCAGTGCCGTACAGGGGATCGAACAGCCCCAGCATTTT.